This TCR beta chain originates from a study of blood T cell repertoires in COVID-19. The sample holds a few counts of this clone. Only in-frame clones appear in the TCRdb table, and some are missing; sequencing was by immunoSEQ multiplex PCR. The sample holds more than 200,000 clones; less than 90% are singletons and the top ten take less than 5%. CDR3 length: 11 amino acids. Trimming pared 11 bases from V and 8 bases from J, leaving 13 bases between. The germline V gene has CDR1 MDHEN and CDR2 SYDVKM. The sequenced sample was peripheral blood. The TCR comes from a man aged 60-69 years with acute or convalescent COVID-19. The rearrangement joins TRBV28 to TRBJ2-1; D unclear. CDR3 in amino acids: CASVWAYEQFF. Here the CDR3 DNA reads TGTGCCTCGGTCTGGGCGTATGAGCAGTTCTTC.